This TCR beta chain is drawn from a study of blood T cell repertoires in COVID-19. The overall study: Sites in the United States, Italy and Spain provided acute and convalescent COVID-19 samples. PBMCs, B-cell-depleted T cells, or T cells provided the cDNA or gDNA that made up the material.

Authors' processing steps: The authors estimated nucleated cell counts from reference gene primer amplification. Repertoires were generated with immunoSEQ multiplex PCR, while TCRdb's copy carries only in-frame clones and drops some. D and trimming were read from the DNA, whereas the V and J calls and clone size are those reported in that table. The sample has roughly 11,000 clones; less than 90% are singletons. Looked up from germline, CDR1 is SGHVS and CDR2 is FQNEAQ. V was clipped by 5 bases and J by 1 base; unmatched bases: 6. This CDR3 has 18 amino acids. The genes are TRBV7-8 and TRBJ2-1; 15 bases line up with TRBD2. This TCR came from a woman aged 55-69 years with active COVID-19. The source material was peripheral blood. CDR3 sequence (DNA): TGTGCCAGCAGCGTGGGACTAGCGGGAGGCCCTTCCTACAATGAGCAGTTCTTC. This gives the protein CASSVGLAGGPSYNEQFF.